The sequence of this T cell receptor (beta chain) was determined in a study of T cell changes during pregnancy in multiple sclerosis (dated by TCRdb to about 2019). Some background on the complete study: Changes in the T cell repertoire over the course of pregnancy were examined in this study in women with multiple sclerosis.

The library was produced with the immunoSEQ multiplex PCR assay. Not all clones reach the TCRdb copy of this immuneACCESS table, which keeps in-frame sequences only. Checked studies attribute under half of the gap to unresolved V genes and leave the rest unexplained. The sample table holds 55,000 to 85,000 clones, of which approximately 94% were seen once. Jointly, the top ten make up 0.95% to 1.5% of the sample. Comment on this clone: The antigen it binds to is not known. Base qualities are not recorded, but no much larger clone differs from it by a single base.

Germline trimming amounts to 7 bases on V and 4 bases on J, with 14 as the count of junction bases outside the gene matches. The CDR3 starts with the cysteine, ends with the phenylalanine, and has 15 residues. The DNA shown is the 45-base CDR3, in frame from base 1. For CDR1 and CDR2, the germline V gene (reference sequence) lists GTSNPN and SVGIG. The sequences come from peripheral blood, collected in the third trimester of pregnancy. This receptor chain uses TRBV30 and TRBJ1-1; the junction holds 8 bases that match TRBD1. The clonotype originates from a female donor with multiple sclerosis, enrolled in a pregnancy study. The CDR3 region: CASLTLRGRSTEAFF. The bases read TGTGCCTCACTGACCCTCAGGGGGCGGAGCACTGAAGCTTTCTTT.